This is a list of T cell receptor beta chains from one sample in a study of spatial heterogeneity in lung cancer. TCRdb reprocessed the 5' RACE reads with MiXCR, giving one entry per CDR3 protein. The sample lists about 92,000 distinct CDR3 sequences; 12% were seen once. Source: PBMCs, taken at surgery. These TCRs come from a male donor with early-stage non-small cell lung cancer. Both conserved end residues are trimmed from each CDR3. Fields, in order: clone size, J gene, V gene, CDR3 protein. Size tells how often a clone was seen (once, few, many) or the class of an expanded clone, and some rows leave it out.

>-|TRBJ2-2|TRBV4-1
ASSQDPGGHTGELF
>few|TRBJ2-3|TRBV29-1
SASERGDTQY
>-|TRBJ2-3|TRBV14
ASSQDQDGNVDTQY
>-|TRBJ2-7|TRBV20-1
SARSPGTGTYEQY
>-|TRBJ2-1|TRBV29-1
SVGGAANYLNEQF
>few|TRBJ1-5|TRBV19
ASSNHLGQGGQPQH
>few|TRBJ2-5|TRBV12-3/TRBV12-4
ASSLRDRESGEY
>many|TRBJ2-5|TRBV7-8
ATYLGGLSETQY
>many|TRBJ2-4|TRBV4-3
ASSQDLSGIQY
>-|TRBJ1-2|TRBV6-2/TRBV6-3
ASSYLASYGYT
>many|TRBJ1-1|TRBV7-9
ASSQQAVAF
>-|TRBJ2-1|TRBV20-1
SARTGTFSYNEQF
>-|TRBJ2-6|TRBV5-1
ASSLSLSGANVLT
>-|TRBJ2-7|TRBV12-3/TRBV12-4
ASSRTRTLSEQY
>few|TRBJ2-3|TRBV27
ASSLPGGDTDTQY
>few|TRBJ1-5|TRBV10-2
ASRGQNQPQH
>few|TRBJ2-5|TRBV9
ASSESPGVKETQY
>-|TRBJ2-7|TRBV28
ASRKAGTGTFYEQY
>-|TRBJ1-3|TRBV5-6
ASSLARRPGNTIY
>few|TRBJ1-5|TRBV7-9
ASSPGQGGQPQH
>few|TRBJ2-7|TRBV29-1
SVEDSYEQY
>few|TRBJ1-2|TRBV5-5
ASSLDRGWYGYT
>-|TRBJ2-7|TRBV18
ATARESYEQY
>-|TRBJ1-6|TRBV6-1
ASSEGQDSPLH
>few|TRBJ2-1|TRBV5-1
ASSLTSTSYNEQF
>few|TRBJ2-7|TRBV5-1
ASSLGRSPSGSAWGEQY
>many|TRBJ2-7|TRBV3-1
ASSRSTGGFYEQY
>-|TRBJ2-1|TRBV28
ASRSLAGGRYEQF
>-|TRBJ2-1|TRBV7-2
ASSLSEGPYNEQF
>many|TRBJ2-3|TRBV24-1
ATSNPDTQY
>few|TRBJ2-1|TRBV20-1
SASGGRGTSYNEQF
>-|TRBJ2-7|TRBV28
ASSGTGTGAYEQY
>-|TRBJ2-3|TRBV2
ASRGTSGDLTDTQY
>few|TRBJ2-5|TRBV7-9
ASSTFLAGYQETQY
>-|TRBJ2-5|TRBV7-9
ASSSIWDRVETQY
>-|TRBJ2-2|TRBV11-2
ASSLSRPVAAGELF
>many|TRBJ2-3|TRBV10-2
ASSLRDLGDTQY
>few|TRBJ1-1|TRBV7-3
ASSRGQGAPEAF
>few|TRBJ2-6|TRBV7-6
ATAGSGANVLT
>-|TRBJ2-3|TRBV7-9
ASSLPSRADTQY
>-|TRBJ2-1|TRBV7-2
ASSLALMTYNEQF
>many|TRBJ2-1|TRBV20-1
SAFSGRGQGEQF
>few|TRBJ2-3|TRBV5-1
ASSEGASTDTQY
>-|TRBJ1-5|TRBV28
ASSTGVYQPQH
>-|TRBJ2-7|TRBV5-6
ASSTQLGAARDEQY
>many|TRBJ2-2|TRBV12-3/TRBV12-4
ASSPGERGELF